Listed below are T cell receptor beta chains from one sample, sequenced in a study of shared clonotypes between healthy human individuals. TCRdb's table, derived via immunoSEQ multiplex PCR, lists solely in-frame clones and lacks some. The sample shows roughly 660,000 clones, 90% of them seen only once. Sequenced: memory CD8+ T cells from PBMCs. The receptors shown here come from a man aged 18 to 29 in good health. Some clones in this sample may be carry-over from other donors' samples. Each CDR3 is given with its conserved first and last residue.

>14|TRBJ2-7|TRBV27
CASSPSGTTYEQYF
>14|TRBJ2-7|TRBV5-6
CASRPDILSYEQYF
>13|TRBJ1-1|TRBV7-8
CASSPAGGVRAFF
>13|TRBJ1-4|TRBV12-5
CASGWQQGIGLFF
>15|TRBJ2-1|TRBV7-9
CASSSAGTGDNEQFF
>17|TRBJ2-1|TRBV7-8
CASSTRPGTFNDNEQFF
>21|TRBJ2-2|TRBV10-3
CAISESIPGLAGGRNTGELFF
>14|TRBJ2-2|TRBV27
CASSLGILTGELFF
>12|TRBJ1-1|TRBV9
CASSPPGAEAFF
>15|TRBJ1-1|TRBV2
CASSEQGWSYTEAFF
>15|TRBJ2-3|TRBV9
CASSVDGGGTDTQYF
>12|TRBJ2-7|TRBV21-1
CASSKARHEQYF
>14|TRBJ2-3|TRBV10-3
CAISELTLTDTQYF
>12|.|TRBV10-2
CASSELRYEQYF
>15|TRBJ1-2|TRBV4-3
CASSQELQSNYGYTF
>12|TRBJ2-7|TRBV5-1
CASSLVGGEQYF
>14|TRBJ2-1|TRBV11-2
CASSRYRGDNEQFF
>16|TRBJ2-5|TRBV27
CASSFGPGGGRKTQYF
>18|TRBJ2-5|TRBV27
CASSLYPTADRGLETQYF
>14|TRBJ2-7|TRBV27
CASSFAGSSYEQYF
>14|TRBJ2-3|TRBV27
CASSLGRSTDTQYF
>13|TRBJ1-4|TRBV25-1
CASSESPRLGLYF
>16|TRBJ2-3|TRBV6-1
CASSEVGATSTDTQYF
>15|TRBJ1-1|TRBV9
CASSVGGKSNTEAFF
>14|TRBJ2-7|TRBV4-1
CASSQLGETYEQYF
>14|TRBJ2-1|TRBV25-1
CASSAGQDFCEQFF
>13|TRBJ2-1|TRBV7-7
CASSLDSYNEQFF
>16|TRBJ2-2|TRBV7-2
CASSPRGGKNTGELFF
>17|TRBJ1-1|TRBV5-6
CASSLVYSTRRNTEAFF
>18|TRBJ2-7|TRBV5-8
CASSSDGVNAWGDYEQYF
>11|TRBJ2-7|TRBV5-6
CASSRQGTQYF
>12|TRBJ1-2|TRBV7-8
CASSPPAYGYTF
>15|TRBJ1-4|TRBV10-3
CAISDPTGEGEKLFF
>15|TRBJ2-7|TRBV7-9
CASSFLADPSYEQYF
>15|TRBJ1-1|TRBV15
CATSRGTGRNTEAFF
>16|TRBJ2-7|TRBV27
CASSFLGSSGSYEQYF
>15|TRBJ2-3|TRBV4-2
CASSQDLAEGGTQYF
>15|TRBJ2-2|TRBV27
CASRDYAGGPGELFF
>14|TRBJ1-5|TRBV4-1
CASSLGLGNQPQHF
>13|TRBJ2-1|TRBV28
CASSFIVSNEQFF
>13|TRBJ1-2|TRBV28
CASTTGTLYGYTF
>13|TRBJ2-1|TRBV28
CASTGLQHNEQFF
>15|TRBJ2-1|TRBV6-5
CASSYVAGEYNEQFF
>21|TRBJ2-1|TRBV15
CATSGWNGGAGELRDYNEQFF
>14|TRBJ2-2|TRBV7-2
CASSSGQSTGELFF
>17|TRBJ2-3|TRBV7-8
CASSLPSTGASTDTQYF
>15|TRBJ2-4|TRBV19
CASSSPGGWGNIQYF
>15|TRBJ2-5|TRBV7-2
CASSLGINRVETQYF